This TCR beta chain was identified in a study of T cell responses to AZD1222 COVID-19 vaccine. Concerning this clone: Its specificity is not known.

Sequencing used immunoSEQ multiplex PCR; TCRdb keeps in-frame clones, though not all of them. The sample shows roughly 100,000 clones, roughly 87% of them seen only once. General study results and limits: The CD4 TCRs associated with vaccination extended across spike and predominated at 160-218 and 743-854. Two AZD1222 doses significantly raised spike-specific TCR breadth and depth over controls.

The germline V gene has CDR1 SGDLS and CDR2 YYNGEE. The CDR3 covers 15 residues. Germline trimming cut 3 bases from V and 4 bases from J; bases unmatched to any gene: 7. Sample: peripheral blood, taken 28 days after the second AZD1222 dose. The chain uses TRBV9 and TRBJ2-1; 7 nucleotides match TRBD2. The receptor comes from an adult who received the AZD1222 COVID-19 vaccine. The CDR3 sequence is CASSAASGAYNEQFF. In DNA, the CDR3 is TGTGCCAGCAGCGCCGCTAGCGGAGCATACAATGAGCAGTTCTTC.